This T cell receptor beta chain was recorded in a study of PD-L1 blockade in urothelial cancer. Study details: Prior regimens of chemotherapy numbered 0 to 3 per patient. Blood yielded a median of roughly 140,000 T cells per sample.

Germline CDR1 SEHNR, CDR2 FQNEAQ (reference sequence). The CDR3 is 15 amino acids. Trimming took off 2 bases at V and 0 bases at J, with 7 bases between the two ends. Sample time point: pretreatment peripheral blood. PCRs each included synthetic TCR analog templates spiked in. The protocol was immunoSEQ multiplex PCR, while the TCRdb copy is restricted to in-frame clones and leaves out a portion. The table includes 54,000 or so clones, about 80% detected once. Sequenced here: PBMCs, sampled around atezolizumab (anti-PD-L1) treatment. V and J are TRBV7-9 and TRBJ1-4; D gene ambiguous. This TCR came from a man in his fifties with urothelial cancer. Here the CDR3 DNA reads TGTGCCAGCAGCTTACTTCCCGCAACTAATGAAAAACTGTTTTTT. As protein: CASSLLPATNEKLFF.